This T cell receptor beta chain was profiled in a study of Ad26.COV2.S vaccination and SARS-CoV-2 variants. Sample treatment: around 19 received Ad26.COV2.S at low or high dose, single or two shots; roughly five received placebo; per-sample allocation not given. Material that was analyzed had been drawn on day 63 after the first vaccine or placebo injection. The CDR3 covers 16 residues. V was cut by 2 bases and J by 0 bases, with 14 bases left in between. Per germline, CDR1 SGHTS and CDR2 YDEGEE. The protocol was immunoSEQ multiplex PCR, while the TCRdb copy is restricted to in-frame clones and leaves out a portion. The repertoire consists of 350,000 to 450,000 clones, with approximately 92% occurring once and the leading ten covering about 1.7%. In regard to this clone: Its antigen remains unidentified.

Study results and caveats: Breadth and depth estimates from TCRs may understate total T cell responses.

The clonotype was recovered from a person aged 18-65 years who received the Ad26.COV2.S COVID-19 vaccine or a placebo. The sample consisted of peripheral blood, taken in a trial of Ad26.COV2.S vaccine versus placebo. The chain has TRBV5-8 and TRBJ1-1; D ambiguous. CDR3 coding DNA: TGTGCCAGCAGCTTCCCCGGACGCGGCATGAACACTGAAGCTTTCTTT. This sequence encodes CASSFPGRGMNTEAFF.